A selection of T cell receptor beta chains follows, all from one sample in a study of T cell repertoires in cytomegalovirus infection. MiXCR, run by TCRdb on the reads, gives a single entry per CDR3 protein. The table includes about 130,000 distinct CDR3 sequences, roughly a quarter detected once. These receptors are not linked to any known antigen. Sequenced sample: PBMCs, sequenced either directly or after in vitro stimulation (not recorded which). The receptors stem from a human donor in good health (CMV status not recorded). Some clones in this sample may be carry-over from other donors' samples. Each CDR3 is given with its conserved first and last residue. The D gene is left open where the match is weak. Clone sizes are given selectively: once, few, many, or a class where the clone is expanded.

CSVRSLLAGNTIYF,TGCAGTGTGCGGAGCCTTCTTGCCGGAAACACCATATATTTT,TRBV20-1,-,few,TRBJ1-3
CASSIGASNRGLLNTEAFF,TGTGCCAGCAGCATAGGGGCCTCAAACAGGGGGCTTTTGAACACTGAAGCTTTCTTT,TRBV7-9,TRBD1,few,TRBJ1-1
CASSVDVGGYNEQFF,TGTGCCAGCAGCGTAGATGTAGGGGGTTACAATGAGCAGTTCTTC,TRBV9,-,-,TRBJ2-1
CASSSQSLNQPQHF,TGTGCCAGCAGTTCCCAGAGTCTCAATCAGCCCCAGCATTTT,TRBV12-3/TRBV12-4,-,-,TRBJ1-5
CASSYSTGPYNEQFF,TGTGCCAGCAGTTACTCGACTGGGCCCTACAATGAGCAGTTCTTC,TRBV6-2/TRBV6-3,-,-,TRBJ2-1
CASSSTSGDRSSTDTQYF,TGTGCCAGCAGCTCGACTAGCGGGGACAGATCTAGCACAGATACGCAGTATTTT,TRBV7-3,TRBD2,few,TRBJ2-3
CATKKPGLTYGYTF,TGTGCCACCAAGAAGCCGGGACTGACTTATGGCTACACCTTC,TRBV12-3/TRBV12-4,-,-,TRBJ1-2
CASSQAFSGNTIYF,TGCGCCAGCAGCCAGGCCTTCTCTGGAAACACCATATATTTT,TRBV4-1,-,many,TRBJ1-3
CASTPPPENTEAFF,TGTGCCAGCACCCCCCCCCCTGAGAACACTGAAGCTTTCTTT,TRBV5-5,-,-,TRBJ1-1
CSARDQGQGYTF,TGCAGTGCTAGAGATCAAGGGCAGGGCTACACCTTC,TRBV20-1,-,-,TRBJ1-2
CASSQGGSTGSYEQYF,TGTGCCAGCAGCCAAGGGGGCTCAACTGGGTCTTACGAGCAGTACTTC,TRBV3-1,-,-,TRBJ2-7
CSARDTSRTGVKTEAFF,TGCAGTGCTAGAGATACATCCCGGACAGGGGTAAAGACTGAAGCTTTCTTT,TRBV20-1,TRBD1,-,TRBJ1-1
CASSLSDQPQHF,TGTGCCAGCAGTTTAAGCGATCAGCCCCAGCATTTT,TRBV28,-,many,TRBJ1-5
CASSPRLAGGRDQPQHF,TGTGCCAGCAGCCCGAGGCTGGCAGGGGGACGAGATCAGCCCCAGCATTTT,TRBV7-2,TRBD1,many,TRBJ1-5
CSAISGSESYNEQFF,TGCAGTGCAATTAGCGGGAGTGAGTCCTACAATGAGCAGTTCTTC,TRBV20-1,TRBD2,-,TRBJ2-1
CASSQTGTWELFF,TGCGCCAGCAGCCAAACAGGGACATGGGAACTGTTTTTT,TRBV4-1,-,few,TRBJ1-4
CATLPPGLLDEQFF,TGTGCCACCCTACCCCCGGGACTACTGGATGAGCAGTTCTTC,TRBV27,TRBD2,few,TRBJ2-1
CASAENRDQETQYF,TGTGCCAGCGCGGAGAACCGGGACCAAGAGACCCAGTACTTC,TRBV25-1,-,-,TRBJ2-5
CASSYRFTSGRREQYF,TGTGCCAGCAGCTACAGATTCACTAGCGGGAGACGCGAGCAGTACTTC,TRBV7-2,TRBD2,many,TRBJ2-7
CASSPLGIGGVTGELFF,TGTGCCAGCAGCCCTCTAGGGATCGGGGGGGTCACCGGGGAGCTGTTTTTT,TRBV12-3/TRBV12-4,TRBD2,many,TRBJ2-2
CASQAGSYEQYF,TGTGCCTCCCAGGCAGGGTCCTACGAGCAGTACTTC,TRBV30,-,-,TRBJ2-7
CSAPPGDSSPLHF,TGCAGTGCCCCGCCAGGGGATAGTTCACCCCTCCACTTT,TRBV20-1,-,few,TRBJ1-6
CASSHGGANYGYTF,TGTGCCAGCAGCCATGGTGGCGCGAACTATGGCTACACCTTC,TRBV9,-,many,TRBJ1-2
CASSRQTGLAEAFF,TGCGCCAGCAGCAGACAGACAGGGTTGGCTGAAGCTTTCTTT,TRBV5-1,TRBD1,-,TRBJ1-1
CASRTTGGNYGYTF,TGTGCCAGCAGGACGACAGGGGGCAACTATGGCTACACCTTC,TRBV25-1,TRBD1,-,TRBJ1-2
CASSYLDILAGGPETQYF,TGTGCCAGCAGTTACCTCGACATTTTAGCGGGAGGGCCGGAGACCCAGTACTTC,TRBV12-3/TRBV12-4,TRBD2,-,TRBJ2-5
CASSQDEAPTQKLFF,TGCGCCAGCAGCCAAGATGAAGCTCCCACCCAAAAACTGTTTTTT,TRBV4-1,-,-,TRBJ1-4
CASSSSAEFTDTQYF,TGTGCCAGCAGCTCGTCAGCGGAGTTCACAGATACGCAGTATTTT,TRBV7-2,-,many,TRBJ2-3
CASSFSLLSPYNEQFF,TGTGCCAGCAGTTTCTCGCTTCTTTCCCCCTACAATGAGCAGTTCTTC,TRBV11-2,-,many,TRBJ2-1
CASSFDSSGSGANVLTF,TGTGCCAGCAGCTTCGATTCTAGCGGCTCTGGGGCCAACGTCCTGACTTTC,TRBV7-2,TRBD2,many,TRBJ2-6
CSAKGLAVITDTQYF,TGCAGTGCTAAGGGACTAGCGGTTATCACAGATACGCAGTATTTT,TRBV20-1,TRBD2,-,TRBJ2-3
CASSSLGETQYF,TGTGCCAGCAGCTCCCTCGGAGAGACCCAGTACTTC,TRBV7-2,-,many,TRBJ2-5
CASSPRRGGKEQFF,TGTGCCAGCAGCCCCCGCCGGGGGGGGAAGGAGCAGTTCTTC,TRBV11-1,TRBD2,few,TRBJ2-1
CASRSTGTSGSYEQYF,TGTGCCAGCAGGTCCACAGGGACTAGCGGATCCTACGAGCAGTACTTC,TRBV28,TRBD2,few,TRBJ2-7
CASSFEVPSYNEQFF,TGTGCCAGCAGCTTTGAAGTTCCCTCCTACAATGAGCAGTTCTTC,TRBV7-8,-,many,TRBJ2-1
CAISVKSSRGNEQYF,TGTGCCATCAGTGTAAAGTCTAGCCGCGGGAACGAGCAGTACTTC,TRBV10-3,-,-,TRBJ2-7
CASSRAQTGFQGETQYF,TGTGCCAGCAGCCGGGCTCAAACGGGGTTCCAGGGAGAGACCCAGTACTTC,TRBV7-9,-,-,TRBJ2-5
CASHRSTEAFF,TGTGCCAGTCACCGGAGCACTGAAGCTTTCTTT,TRBV28,-,once,TRBJ1-1